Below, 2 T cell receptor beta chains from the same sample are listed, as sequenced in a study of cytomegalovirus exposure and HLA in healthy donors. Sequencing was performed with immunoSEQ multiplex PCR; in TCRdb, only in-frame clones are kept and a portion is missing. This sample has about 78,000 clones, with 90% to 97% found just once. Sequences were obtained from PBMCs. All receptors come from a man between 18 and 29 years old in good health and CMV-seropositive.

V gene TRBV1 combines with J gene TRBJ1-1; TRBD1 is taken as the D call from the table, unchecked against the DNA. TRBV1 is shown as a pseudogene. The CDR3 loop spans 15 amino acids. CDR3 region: CTSSLGQGVNTEAFF. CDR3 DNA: TGCACCAGCAGCCTCGGACAGGGGGTGAACACTGAAGCTTTCTTT.

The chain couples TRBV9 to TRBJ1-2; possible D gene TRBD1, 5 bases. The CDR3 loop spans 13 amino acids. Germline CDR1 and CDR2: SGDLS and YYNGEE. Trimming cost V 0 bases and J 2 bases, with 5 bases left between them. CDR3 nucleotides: TGTGCCAGCAGCGTAGGACAGAACTATGGCTACACCTTC. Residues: CASSVGQNYGYTF.